Listed below are T cell receptor beta chains from one sample, sequenced in a study of T cell changes during pregnancy in multiple sclerosis. This table comes from immunoSEQ multiplex PCR, and its TCRdb copy is limited to in-frame clones, with some not included. The data contain approximately 30,000 clones, 75% to 95% of them singletons. Sequencing was performed on CD8+ T cells from peripheral blood mononuclear cells, taken in the second trimester of pregnancy. All receptors come from a female donor in good health, enrolled as a control in a pregnancy study. CDR3s leave out the opening cysteine and the closing phenylalanine or tryptophan. The D gene is left open where the match is weak. The size field is filled for only some rows; it gives once, few, many or a size class.

V	size	J	D	CDR3
TRBV4-3	once	TRBJ1-2	TRBD1	ASSRFVQGAYYGYT
TRBV19	NA	TRBJ2-1	NA	ASSGSSYNEQF
TRBV27	NA	TRBJ1-2	NA	ASSPGQKAYGYT
TRBV27	once	TRBJ2-7	TRBD1	ASRSGGGRVYEQY
TRBV9	NA	TRBJ2-7	TRBD2	ASSVGAGADEQY
TRBV27	NA	TRBJ1-2	TRBD1	ASSLSFRTGGGPYGYT
TRBV19	NA	TRBJ1-2	TRBD1	ASQGADGYT
TRBV7-6	NA	TRBJ2-7	NA	ASSPAQGSTEQY
TRBV7-9	NA	TRBJ1-4	TRBD1	ASSPGRGLDEKLF
TRBV27	NA	TRBJ1-2	NA	ASSNGAYGYT
TRBV30	once	TRBJ1-1	NA	AWSVADGTEAF
TRBV7-9	once	TRBJ1-2	TRBD1	ASSPQGDLHYGYT
TRBV7-6	NA	TRBJ2-7	TRBD1	ASSPNQGQGSLEQY
TRBV4-1	NA	TRBJ2-1	NA	ASSQDTRGNEQF
TRBV5-1	once	TRBJ2-2	NA	ASSLYPVANTGELF
TRBV7-3	NA	TRBJ1-1	TRBD1	ASSTRQGVGTEAF
TRBV5-4	NA	TRBJ2-7	NA	ASSLPGGAYEQY
TRBV19	NA	TRBJ2-7	NA	ASSIIVRRGQPSYEQY
TRBV29-1	NA	TRBJ1-2	TRBD1	SVGETGSYGYT
TRBV27	NA	TRBJ1-2	TRBD1	ASSDRGNGYT
TRBV4-1	NA	TRBJ1-4	NA	ASSQSGRGEGKLF
TRBV23-1	NA	TRBJ1-2	NA	ASSPSRKYGYT
TRBV2	NA	TRBJ2-7	NA	ASTVNREGYEQY
TRBV9	once	TRBJ1-2	NA	ASSVQGGGGYT
TRBV27	NA	TRBJ1-2	TRBD1	ASSFGTGGGYT
TRBV4-2	NA	TRBJ1-1	NA	ASSQDSRGTEAF
TRBV10-3	NA	TRBJ1-1	NA	AIRVGHTEAF
TRBV30	NA	TRBJ2-7	NA	AWNLEGSHEQY
TRBV6-5	NA	TRBJ2-7	NA	ASSATSGSYEQY
TRBV7-8	once	TRBJ1-4	TRBD1	ASSPSPGTGGGEKLF
TRBV11-2	NA	TRBJ2-1	TRBD1	ASSFGQGNEQF
TRBV5-6	NA	TRBJ1-1	NA	ASSLATGEAF
TRBV27	NA	TRBJ2-7	NA	ASSPEGRQAIYEQY
TRBV25-1	NA	TRBJ2-7	NA	ASSELLSYEQY
TRBV27	NA	TRBJ2-7	NA	ASSWAGALYEQY
TRBV9	NA	TRBJ2-7	TRBD2	ASSAGGDRTYEQY
TRBV27	NA	TRBJ1-1	TRBD1	ASSLDRVGRNTEAF
TRBV5-6	NA	TRBJ1-1	TRBD1	ASSLSTGVETEAF
TRBV19	few	TRBJ1-1	NA	ASSINGAHTEAF
TRBV19	once	TRBJ1-5	NA	ASSIVPGSNQPQH
TRBV19	NA	TRBJ1-1	TRBD1	ASSSFEGQGGSTEAF
TRBV7-9	NA	TRBJ2-3	NA	ASSRETTDTFGGTQY
TRBV7-9	once	TRBJ1-1	NA	ASSFGIGAF
TRBV10-3	NA	TRBJ2-7	TRBD1	AISERTGEDEQY
TRBV15	NA	NA	TRBD1	ATSRAGTGGSYEQY
TRBV27	once	TRBJ1-1	TRBD1	ASSLARGTEAF